This T cell receptor (beta chain) was found in a study of blood T cell repertoires in COVID-19. Study details: The United States, Italy and Spain supplied acute and convalescent COVID-19 samples. Sources were T cells, B-cell-depleted T cells, or PBMCs; the material itself was cDNA or gDNA.

Some clones are missing from TCRdb's copy, which holds only in-frame ones; the method was immunoSEQ multiplex PCR. The data show about 83,000 clones, 90% seen once. The V segment lost 4 bases and the J segment 2 bases; nucleotides outside the gene matches: 7. Germline values: CDR1 SGHKS, CDR2 YYEKEE (reference sequence). The CDR3 sequence is 15 residues long. The receptor's source is a woman at least 80 years old with active or convalescent COVID-19. Sequencing was performed on peripheral blood. The chain employs TRBV5-5 and TRBJ1-1; 8 nucleotides match TRBD1. CDR3 loop: CASSTTDRANTEAFF. The CDR3, as DNA: TGTGCCAGCAGCACCACGGACAGGGCCAACACTGAAGCTTTCTTT. Complete variable domain (other parts from reference TRBV5-5 and TRBJ1-1): DAGVTQSPTHLIKTRGQQVTLRCSPISGHKSVSWYQQVLGQGPQFIFQYYEKEERGRGNFPDRFSARQFPNYSSELNVNALLLGDSALYLCASSTTDRANTEAFFGQGTRLTVV.